This T cell receptor (beta chain) was retrieved from a study of cytomegalovirus exposure and HLA in healthy donors. Regarding the study as a whole: Published work reported that the classifier diagnosed cytomegalovirus status with high specificity and sensitivity. TCR beta sequences reportedly predicted most subjects' HLA-A and HLA-B alleles accurately. Rare TCR sequences predominated, though certain public TCRs were found in many donors.

The germline V and J ends were trimmed by 1 base and 4 bases, with 14 bases remaining between them. Per germline, CDR1 SGHRS and CDR2 YFSETQ. The CDR3 is made up of 16 amino acids. This PCR relied on a set of 60 Vbeta primers and 13 Jbeta primers. Sequenced by immunoSEQ multiplex PCR; TCRdb stores in-frame clones only, minus some. The sample contains a few hundred thousand clones, 75% to 90% of which appear only once. This clone was seen once. What it recognizes is unknown. This TCR came from a woman aged 18-29 years in good health and CMV-seronegative. This chain links TRBV5-1 with TRBJ1-4; D not resolved. The sample taken for sequencing was PBMCs. CDR3 coding DNA: TGCGCCAGCAGCTTGTTTGGGCTCAGCCTTAATGAAAAACTGTTTTTT. This codes for CASSLFGLSLNEKLFF.